This TCR beta chain came from a study of shared clonotypes between healthy human individuals. V lost 5 bases to trimming and J lost 1 base; unmatched junction nucleotides: 2. The CDR3 totals 14 residues. CDR1 is SGHTA, CDR2 FQGNSA, per germline. On this clone: Different DNA sequences within this sample yield the same CDR3.

Each replicate PCR on the sorted subsets used approximately 200 ng DNA (around 30,000 T cell genomes). Only in-frame clones appear in the TCRdb table, and some are missing; sequencing was by immunoSEQ multiplex PCR. The sample has 2 million to 2.5 million clones, roughly 95% seen once; the top ten hold approximately 0.13%. The sample was naive CD4+ T cells sorted from blood. This sample's subset: CD45RA+ positively selected. The TCR comes from a man aged 18 to 35 in good health. The rearrangement joins TRBV7-2 to TRBJ2-7; TRBD1 agrees at 10 bases. Written as DNA, the CDR3 is TGTGCCAGCAGCCGACAGGGGGCGTCCTACGAGCAGTACTTC. It encodes CASSRQGASYEQYF.